The 24 T cell receptor beta chains below all came from one sample that was sequenced in a study of blood T cell repertoires in COVID-19. TCRdb's table, derived via immunoSEQ multiplex PCR, lists solely in-frame clones and lacks some. The sample comprises 350,000 to 500,000 clones, 70% to 90% of which are singletons, and 1.4% rests with the top ten. Sequences were obtained from PBMCs or T cells enriched from blood (not recorded which). These receptors were collected from a woman aged 18-29 years who had been exposed to COVID-19.

This clone showed up just once. The chain joins TRBV29-1 to TRBJ2-2, with D possibly TRBD1 on 6 matching bases. Germline V gene data show CDR1 as SQVTM and CDR2 as ANQGSEA. This CDR3 has 15 residues. V lost 3 bases and J 0 bases, leaving 11 bases between the germline ends. The CDR3, as DNA: TGCAGCGTTGATGGTTCAGGGGCGAACACCGGGGAGCTGTTTTTT. Protein: CSVDGSGANTGELFF.

The rearrangement joins TRBV5-1 to TRBJ1-2, with TRBD1 matching 9 bases. J lost 1 base, V lost 0 bases, and 7 bases had no gene match. CDR1 and CDR2 from the germline V gene are SGHRS and YFSETQ. CDR3 length: 17 residues. CDR3 region: CASSLATGGFNNYGYTF. In DNA, the CDR3 is TGCGCCAGCAGCTTGGCGACAGGGGGATTTAATAACTATGGCTACACCTTC.

The chain joins TRBV28 to TRBJ1-1; perhaps TRBD1 as D (5 bases). The germline CDR1 and CDR2 sequences are MDHEN and SYDVKM. The ends were cut back, 5 bases at V and 0 bases at J, with 7 bases in the middle. The CDR3 extends over 13 amino acids. The CDR3 sequence: CASSKGMNTEAFF. CDR3 nucleotide sequence: TGTGCCAGCAGTAAGGGGATGAACACTGAAGCTTTCTTT.

The chain employs TRBV28 and TRBJ2-5, with D perhaps matching TRBD1 (5 bases). Germline V gene lookup returns CDR1 MDHEN and CDR2 SYDVKM. Trimming removed 10 bases at V and 1 base at J, with 22 bases between. The CDR3 sequence is 16 residues long. CDR3 nucleotide sequence: TGTGCCACCTCAAGGGGCCAAACAGGCCTCCAAGAGACCCAGTACTTC. It codes for CATSRGQTGLQETQYF.

J is TRBJ1-2 and V is TRBV11-1; 8 nucleotides agree with TRBD1. Trimming took 1 base from V and 5 from J; bases not matched to a gene: 3. Germline lookup yields CDR1 SGHAT and CDR2 FQDESV (reference sequence). The CDR3 is 14 residues long. The CDR3: CASSLEDRAYGYTF. CDR3 DNA: TGTGCCAGCAGCTTAGAGGACAGGGCGTATGGCTACACCTTC. The full variable domain, completed using reference TRBV11-1 and TRBJ1-2, is EAEVAQSPRYKITEKSQAVAFWCDPISGHATLYWYRQILGQGPELLVQFQDESVVDDSQLPKDRFSAERLKGVDSTLKIQPAELGDSAMYLCASSLEDRAYGYTFGSGTRLTVV.

The chain carries TRBV5-1 and TRBJ2-3; 11 nucleotides line up with TRBD2. Germline V CDR1 and CDR2: SGHRS, YFSETQ. The CDR3 length is 21 residues. Unmatched junction bases numbered 15, after V lost 0 bases and J lost 0 bases. CDR3: CASSLELTSGVWVTSTDTQYF. The CDR3 nucleotides read TGCGCCAGCAGCTTGGAACTGACTAGCGGGGTGTGGGTTACTAGCACAGATACGCAGTATTTT.

CDR3 loop: CASSLGEGVRYEQYF. In DNA, the CDR3 is TGCGCCAGCAGCTTGGGTGAGGGAGTCCGATACGAGCAGTACTTC. The gene calls are TRBV5-1 and TRBJ2-7; D perhaps matches TRBD2 (5 bases). Looked up from germline, CDR1 is SGHRS and CDR2 is YFSETQ. The CDR3 length is 15 residues. Trimming removed 0 bases from V and 4 bases from J, with 14 bases in between.

This chain uses TRBV6-5 with TRBJ1-2; 8 positions agree with TRBD1. J gave up 7 bases and V 2 bases, and 12 bases lay outside the gene matches. CDR1 MNHEY and CDR2 SVGAGI come from the germline V gene. The CDR3 consists of 16 residues. The CDR3 DNA reads as TGTGCCAGCAGTTACCGCGGCAACCAGGGGGCCGGTGGCTACACCTTC. It codes for CASSYRGNQGAGGYTF.

The chain is built from TRBV2 and TRBJ2-7, with D perhaps TRBD2 (6 bases). Trimming removed 3 bases at V and 2 bases at J, with 14 bases between. The CDR3 extends over 15 amino acids. The germline gives CDR1 SNHLY, CDR2 FYNNEI. CDR3 sequence: CASSEGGGQTYEQYF. The CDR3, as DNA: TGTGCCAGCAGTGAGGGGGGTGGACAAACCTACGAGCAGTACTTC.

The V call is TRBV11-2, the J call TRBJ2-1, with D unresolved. Trimming left V 6 bases short and J 9 bases short, with 9 bases between. Germline CDR1 and CDR2: SGHAT and FQNNGV. The length of the CDR3 is 11 residues. The CDR3 here is CASRRYGEQFF. DNA for the CDR3: TGTGCCAGCAGGAGATACGGTGAGCAGTTCTTC.

The genes are TRBV28 and TRBJ2-3; tentatively, D is TRBD1 (5 bases). Germline lookup yields CDR1 MDHEN and CDR2 SYDVKM. V lost 0 bases and J lost 2, with 6 bases in between. The CDR3 sequence is 14 residues long. CDR3 in amino acids: CASSLWGPTDTQYF. CDR3 nucleotide sequence: TGTGCCAGCAGTTTATGGGGGCCCACAGATACGCAGTATTTT.

The chain recombines TRBV19 with TRBJ1-1; 8 nucleotides match TRBD1. Per germline, CDR1 LNHDA and CDR2 SQIVND (reference sequence). The CDR3 has 13 residues. With V trimmed by 7 bases and J by 5 bases, 6 bases remained unmatched. DNA for the CDR3: TGTGCCAGTACCCGCCGACAGGGGACTGAAGCTTTCTTT. Its protein product is CASTRRQGTEAFF.

In this sample, this clone turned up many times. The chain employs TRBV2 and TRBJ2-7; perhaps TRBD1 as D (6 bases). From germline, CDR1 is SNHLY and CDR2 FYNNEI. V was trimmed by 8 bases and J by 1 base, leaving 12 bases between them. The CDR3 has 13 amino acids. In DNA, the CDR3 is TGTGCCAGCGCTCGACAGGTATCCTACGAGCAGTACTTC. As protein: CASARQVSYEQYF.

This clone occurred a few times. J is TRBJ2-7 and V is TRBV7-2; 10 nucleotides line up with TRBD1. Germline V gene data show CDR1 as SGHTA and CDR2 as FQGNSA. V shed 4 bases and J 2 bases; nucleotides not matched to a gene: 14. The CDR3 runs to 18 residues. The chain's CDR3 is CASSSPLPGQGFPYEQYF. In nucleotides, the CDR3 is TGTGCCAGCAGCTCCCCCCTACCGGGACAGGGGTTCCCCTACGAGCAGTACTTC.

This clone appeared a few times. The DNA for the CDR3 is TGCGCCGTCAGGGGAACTAACACCGGGGAGCTGTTTTTT. Encoded protein: CAVRGTNTGELFF. J is TRBJ2-2 and V is TRBV10-1, with D tentatively TRBD1 (6 bases). The V gene's germline CDR1 is WNHNN and CDR2 SYGVQD (reference sequence). The CDR3 loop spans 13 amino acids. Trimming removed 11 bases at V and 2 bases at J, with 12 bases between.

The CDR3 sequence: CASNLLGGSTDTQYF. DNA of the CDR3: TGTGCCAGCAATTTGCTAGGAGGGAGCACAGATACGCAGTATTTT. The rearrangement links TRBV6-5 to TRBJ2-3, with D possibly TRBD2 on 6 matching bases. Per the germline V gene, CDR1 is MNHEY and CDR2 is SVGAGI. CDR3 length: 15 residues. Trimming shortened V by 7 bases and J by 0 bases, and 14 bases separated the two germline ends.

The gene calls are TRBV19 and TRBJ2-5, with 10 nucleotides matching TRBD2. The trim removed 4 bases at V and 5 bases at J, leaving 7 bases unmatched. Germline CDR1 is LNHDA and CDR2 is SQIVND (reference sequence). The CDR3 is 15 residues long. The CDR3 loop reads CASSSQRGGRETQYF. CDR3 DNA: TGTGCCAGTAGTAGCCAGCGGGGGGGCCGTGAGACCCAGTACTTC.

V gene TRBV19 combines with J gene TRBJ1-5; TRBD1 matches at 7 bases. The J segment lost 3 bases and the V segment lost 7 bases, leaving 15 bases of the junction unmatched. Germline V CDR1 and CDR2: LNHDA, SQIVND (reference sequence). The CDR3 totals 17 residues. DNA for the CDR3: TGTGCCAGTATCCCGTGGGCAGGGGGGAACTCCAATCAGCCCCAGCATTTT. This encodes CASIPWAGGNSNQPQHF.

The J gene is TRBJ1-5, the V gene TRBV14, with D unclear. The CDR3 runs 15 residues. The V and J ends lost 0 bases and 6 bases respectively, with 12 bases between them. Germline assignment: CDR1 SGHDN and CDR2 FVKESK. The CDR3 coding sequence is TGTGCCAGCAGCCAAGACGAGGGTTTTGTTCAGCCCCAGCATTTT. It codes for CASSQDEGFVQPQHF.

This clone has more than one count but fewer than ten. The V gene is TRBV19, the J gene TRBJ1-2, with D possibly TRBD1 on 6 matching bases. Trimming removed 5 bases from V and 0 bases from J, with 13 bases in between. There are 15 residues in the CDR3. Germline assignment: CDR1 LNHDA and CDR2 SQIVND (reference sequence). The CDR3 sequence: CASSFLTGANYGYTF. CDR3 bases: TGTGCCAGTAGTTTCCTGACAGGAGCTAACTATGGCTACACCTTC.

The chain links TRBV2 to TRBJ2-1, with 11 bases matching TRBD2. This CDR3 has 16 amino acids. In germline, CDR1 is SNHLY, CDR2 FYNNEI. J gave up 5 bases and V 6 bases, and 9 bases lay outside the gene matches. As DNA, the CDR3 is TGTGCCAGCAGATATTACGAACTAGCGGGGGACAATGAGCAGTTCTTC. This encodes CASRYYELAGDNEQFF.

The genes are TRBV6-5 and TRBJ2-7; 10 nucleotides match TRBD2. Germline values: CDR1 MNHEY, CDR2 SVGAGI. The CDR3 is made up of 16 amino acids. Trimming took 0 bases from V and 2 from J; bases not matched to a gene: 4. The CDR3: CASSYSILAGAYEQYF. The CDR3 coding sequence is TGTGCCAGCAGTTACTCAATCCTAGCGGGAGCCTACGAGCAGTACTTC.

The V gene is TRBV7-6, the J gene TRBJ1-2; TRBD1 agrees at 9 bases. Losses at the gene ends were 4 bases for V and 8 bases for J; bases not matched to a gene: 17. Germline loops: CDR1 SGHVS, CDR2 FNYEAQ. The CDR3 totals 17 residues. Here the CDR3 DNA reads TGTGCCAGCAGCTCTGTGACAGGGGGAGGAATGGTACGCGGCTACACCTTC. Translating it yields CASSSVTGGGMVRGYTF.

The genes are TRBV28 and TRBJ1-3; D gene uncertain. This CDR3 spans 12 amino acids. The V and J ends lost 3 bases and 3 bases respectively, with 3 bases between them. Per germline, CDR1 MDHEN and CDR2 SYDVKM. The chain's CDR3 is CASSFHGNTIYF. CDR3 in DNA: TGTGCCAGCAGTTTTCATGGAAACACCATATATTTT. The complete variable domain, with remaining parts taken from reference TRBV28 and TRBJ1-3, reads DVKVTQSSRYLVKRTGEKVFLECVQDMDHENMFWYRQDPGLGLRLIYFSYDVKMKEKGDIPEGYSVSREKKERFSLILESASTNQTSMYLCASSFHGNTIYFGEGSWLTVV.